These T cell receptor beta chains were read from a single sample in a study of immune cell composition in non-small cell lung cancer. Generated by immunoSEQ multiplex PCR, the TCRdb table keeps only in-frame clones and is missing some. Among approximately 3,800 clones listed, 79% were seen once. Material for sequencing was lung tumor tissue. The source of these receptors is a human donor with non-small cell lung cancer. CDR3s include the opening cysteine and the closing phenylalanine or tryptophan. A D gene is named only where the DNA matches it firmly. Rows give clone size only sometimes, using once, few, many, or a class for an expanded clone.

j_gene	d_gene	v_gene	abundance	len	CDR3nt	CDR3aa
TRBJ2-3	TRBD2	TRBV6-5	.	14	TGTGCCGGACCGACTAGCGGGGGGGTTGATACGCAGTATTTT	CAGPTSGGVDTQYF
TRBJ1-5	.	TRBV18	once	14	TGTGCCAGCTCACCAGGGGGGGGCAATCAGCCCCAGCATTTT	CASSPGGGNQPQHF
TRBJ2-2	.	TRBV6-1	.	14	TGTGCCAGCAGGGACACTGCGAACACCGGGGAGCTGTTTTTT	CASRDTANTGELFF
TRBJ2-1	.	TRBV2	.	19	TGTGCCAGCAGTGAAGCCCCCTTTGCGCCAGGCCGGATTAACAATGAGCAGTTCTTC	CASSEAPFAPGRINNEQFF
TRBJ1-1	.	TRBV2	.	16	TGTGCCAGCAGTGAATCAACTTCGACGGCGCAGGGCACGGCTTTCTTT	CASSESTSTAQGTAFF
TRBJ2-2	TRBD1	TRBV6-5	.	16	TGTGCCAGCAGTTTTGGGGGACAGGGCTACACCGGGGAGCTGTTTTTT	CASSFGGQGYTGELFF
TRBJ1-5	.	TRBV7-6	.	14	TGTGCCAGCAGCCCCAGGAGTAGCGATCAGCCCCAGCATTTT	CASSPRSSDQPQHF
TRBJ1-4	TRBD1	TRBV9	.	15	TGTGCCAGCAGCGTGTCGACAGGGGCATGGGAAAAACTGTTTTTT	CASSVSTGAWEKLFF
TRBJ2-1	TRBD2	TRBV7-3	.	16	TGTGCCAGCAGCTTAACGACTAGCCTCGGGACCAATGAGCAGTTCTTC	CASSLTTSLGTNEQFF
TRBJ1-5	.	TRBV10-1	.	14	TGCGCCAGCAGTGGTACAGGTAGCAATCAGCCCCAGCATTTT	CASSGTGSNQPQHF
TRBJ2-7	TRBD1	TRBV7-2	few	14	TGTGCCAGCAGCTGGAACAGGGGCCAGTACGAGCAGTACTTC	CASSWNRGQYEQYF
TRBJ2-2	.	TRBV4-3	.	15	TGCGCCAGCAGCCAAGAGTCCCGGGTGGTCGGGGAGCTGTTTTTT	CASSQESRVVGELFF
TRBJ2-1	TRBD1	TRBV4-1	.	18	TGCGCCAGCAGCCAAGAGGGAGGACAGGGGGTAACCTACAATGAGCAGTTCTTC	CASSQEGGQGVTYNEQFF
TRBJ2-1	.	TRBV6-5	.	13	TGTGCCAGCAGTTACCGCGCCTACAATGAGCAGTTCTTC	CASSYRAYNEQFF
TRBJ2-3	.	TRBV5-6	.	17	TGTGCCAGCAGTTCCCGGAGGCGGGACAGCTACCCAGATACGCAGTATTTT	CASSSRRRDSYPDTQYF
TRBJ1-1	TRBD1	TRBV5-1	.	14	TGCGCCAGCTTTACCGGGACAGGGGGCACTGAAGCTTTCTTT	CASFTGTGGTEAFF
TRBJ1-2	TRBD1	TRBV2	.	16	TGTGCCAGCAGTGAAATGAGATCAGGGGGCGGGGCTGGCTACACCTTC	CASSEMRSGGGAGYTF
TRBJ2-7	.	TRBV7-2	.	14	TGTGCCAGCAGCGTTAACAGGATGTCCTACGAGCAGTACTTC	CASSVNRMSYEQYF
TRBJ2-5	.	TRBV29-1	.	14	TGCAGCGCCGAGGGTTGGAAGAACCAAGAGACCCAGTACTTC	CSAEGWKNQETQYF
TRBJ1-5	.	TRBV5-4	.	13	TGTGCCAGCAGCTTTTTCGGGGTTCAGCCCCAGCATTTT	CASSFFGVQPQHF
TRBJ2-1	.	TRBV4-3	.	15	TGCGCCAGCAGCCAAGAAGCAGGGGTCCACAATGAGCAGTTCTTC	CASSQEAGVHNEQFF
TRBJ1-5	TRBD1	TRBV19	.	15	TGTGCCAGTAGAAACCGGGACAGGCTGGATCAGCCCCAGCATTTT	CASRNRDRLDQPQHF
TRBJ2-1	.	TRBV9	.	13	TGTGCCAGCAGCGTTGTCGAGGTTGATGAGCAGTTCTTC	CASSVVEVDEQFF
TRBJ2-7	.	TRBV14	.	14	TGTGCCAGCAGCCGAGCAGGGGTCCTCTACGAGCAGTACTTC	CASSRAGVLYEQYF
TRBJ1-6	.	TRBV27	few	15	TGTGCCAGCAGTATAGCTTCGCCGTGGGATTCACCCCTCCACTTT	CASSIASPWDSPLHF
TRBJ2-2	.	TRBV5-1	.	14	TGCGCCAGCAGTGAGAGGCAGCCTCCTGGGGAGCTGTTTTTT	CASSERQPPGELFF
TRBJ1-5	TRBD1	TRBV2	.	13	TGTGCCAGCAAGGGGGCAGGCAATCAGCCCCAGCATTTT	CASKGAGNQPQHF
TRBJ2-5	.	TRBV16	.	14	TGTGCCAGCAGCCAGGGGCAGAACCAAGAGACCCAGTACTTC	CASSQGQNQETQYF
TRBJ1-4	.	TRBV5-4	.	13	TGTGCCAGCAGCTTGGGGACAGATGAAAAACTGTTTTTT	CASSLGTDEKLFF
TRBJ2-7	TRBD1	TRBV10-3	.	14	TGTGCCACGGGGACAGCCCAGGTCATTGGGGAGCAGTACTTC	CATGTAQVIGEQYF
TRBJ2-1	TRBD2	TRBV5-1	.	16	TGCGCCAGCAGCTTGGGCGGGGGGGCATCGCAGAATGAGCAGTTCTTC	CASSLGGGASQNEQFF
TRBJ2-3	TRBD1	TRBV25-1	once	15	TGTGCCAGCGGAACGACAGGGGGCTTTGGAGATACGCAGTATTTT	CASGTTGGFGDTQYF